A single sample gave rise to the 22 T cell receptor beta chains below, sequenced in a study of T cell clones after liver transplantation. The table came from immunoSEQ multiplex PCR; TCRdb's copy has only in-frame clones and leaves some out. The table records tens of thousands of clones, roughly 92% of them present only once. The source was CD4+ T cells from blood, collected less than 26 months after liver transplant. The receptor set was obtained from a human patient who received a liver transplant. The graft donor may have given rise to some T cells.

This sequence joins TRBV28 and TRBJ2-6; the match to TRBD2 covers 10 bases. V trimming: 7 bases; J trimming: 3 bases; junction bases outside the gene matches: 3. This CDR3 is built from 15 residues. Germline values: CDR1 MDHEN, CDR2 SYDVKM. The DNA of the CDR3 is TGTGCCAGCACGGGACTAGCGATTGGGGCCAACGTCCTGACTTTC. It is translated as CASTGLAIGANVLTF.

The chain is built from TRBV5-8 and TRBJ1-5, with 9 bases aligning to TRBD1. The CDR3 has 16 amino acids. Per the germline V gene, CDR1 is SGHTS and CDR2 is YDEGEE. Trimming cost V 3 bases and J 7 bases; bases outside gene matches: 11. CDR3: CASSWGTGQDTQPQHF. The CDR3 coding sequence is TGTGCCAGCAGCTGGGGGACAGGGCAAGATACACAGCCCCAGCATTTT.

This chain connects TRBV6-1 to TRBJ1-5; 9 bases map to TRBD1. Germline values: CDR1 MNHNS, CDR2 SASEGT. Losses at the gene ends were 0 bases for V and 7 bases for J; bases not matched to a gene: 7. CDR3 length: 16 amino acids. CDR3 sequence reads: CASSEAVGTGRQPQHF. The CDR3 DNA follows: TGTGCCAGCAGTGAAGCGGTAGGGACAGGGCGGCAGCCCCAGCATTTT.

The V gene is TRBV28, the J gene TRBJ1-5; 10 nucleotides match TRBD1. This CDR3 is built from 16 residues. The germline CDR1 and CDR2 sequences are MDHEN and SYDVKM. With V trimmed by 10 bases and J by 4 bases, 13 bases remained unmatched. CDR3 sequence: CATKRSRDRGNQPQHF. For the CDR3, the DNA is TGTGCCACCAAGCGATCCCGGGACAGGGGAAATCAGCCCCAGCATTTT.

V and J are TRBV18 and TRBJ2-1; maybe TRBD1 (6 bases). Germline values: CDR1 KGHSH, CDR2 LQKENI. The ends were cut back, 4 bases at V and 8 bases at J, with 15 bases in the middle. The CDR3 extends over 14 amino acids. The DNA for the CDR3 is TGTGCCAGCTCACGAACTACAGGGATCGATGAGCAGTTCTTC. This codes for CASSRTTGIDEQFF. The variable domain in full, with the rest retrieved from reference TRBV18 and TRBJ2-1, is NAGVMQNPRHLVRRRGQEARLRCSPMKGHSHVYWYRQLPEEGLKFMVYLQKENIIDESGMPKERFSAEFPKEGPSILRIQQVVRGDSAAYFCASSRTTGIDEQFFGPGTRLTVL.

V gene TRBV6-5 combines with J gene TRBJ1-1, with D possibly being TRBD1 (5 bases). Germline-derived CDR1 and CDR2 are MNHEY and SVGAGI. V lost 9 bases to trimming and J lost 7 bases, with 15 bases between them. The CDR3 is 12 amino acids. The CDR3 nucleotides are TGTGCCAGTTCCCTTTCAGGGCTTGAAGCTTTCTTT. This translates into CASSLSGLEAFF.

This chain joins TRBV7-9 and TRBJ2-1; 7 nucleotides line up with TRBD2. The CDR3 extends over 16 amino acids. Per germline, CDR1 SEHNR and CDR2 FQNEAQ (reference sequence). V gave up 4 bases and J gave up 2 bases; unmatched junction bases: 8. The CDR3 DNA reads TGTGCCAGCAGCTCCCCAGGCGGGAGTACCTACAATGAGCAGTTCTTC. It encodes CASSSPGGSTYNEQFF.

This sequence joins TRBV4-2 and TRBJ2-5; the D gene could be TRBD1 or TRBD2 (7 bases each). The V gene lost 4 bases and the J gene lost 2 bases, with 17 bases spanning the gap. The CDR3 extends over 16 amino acids. Germline V gene data show CDR1 as LGHNA and CDR2 as YNFKEQ. CDR3 in amino acids: CASSRGGRGGQETQYF. The CDR3 nucleotides read TGTGCCAGCAGCCGAGGGGGCAGGGGAGGGCAAGAGACCCAGTACTTC.

The chain links TRBV10-3 to TRBJ2-7, with D unresolved. Germline V lookup: CDR1 ENHRY, CDR2 SYGVKD. V lost 3 bases and J lost 0, with 6 bases in between. CDR3 length: 13 residues. The CDR3 sequence: CAISDQDSYEQYF. Written as DNA, the CDR3 is TGTGCCATCAGTGATCAGGACTCCTACGAGCAGTACTTC.

The chain couples TRBV6-4 to TRBJ1-2; D is perhaps TRBD1 (6 bases). This CDR3 comprises 13 residues. From germline, CDR1 is MRHNA and CDR2 SNTAGT. V was cut by 9 bases and J by 1 base, with 12 bases left in between. The CDR3 region has the DNA TGTGCCAGGGGGGACAAGAATAACTATGGCTACACCTTC. Its translation: CARGDKNNYGYTF.

V and J are TRBV5-8 and TRBJ2-7; possibly TRBD1 for D (6 bases). This CDR3 is built from 14 residues. The germline V gene encodes CDR1 SGHTS and CDR2 YDEGEE. V was pared by 4 bases and J by 9 bases, with 20 bases between. In DNA, the CDR3 is TGTGCCAGCAGCCAAACAAACAGGGACAAGGGGCAGTACTTC. Its translation is CASSQTNRDKGQYF.

With regard to this clone: The same CDR3 also results from other DNA sequences found in this sample. In DNA form, the CDR3 reads TGTGCCAGCAGCCGTCCGGACGGATTACAAGAGACCCAGTACTTC. Translating gives CASSRPDGLQETQYF. This chain joins TRBV5-4 and TRBJ2-5; D gene unclear. CDR3 length: 15 residues. Trimming shortened V by 4 bases and J by 2 bases, and 15 bases separated the two germline ends. Germline V gives CDR1 SGHNT, CDR2 YYREEE (reference sequence). Complete variable domain (other parts from reference TRBV5-4 and TRBJ2-5): ETGVTQSPTHLIKTRGQQVTLRCSSQSGHNTVSWYQQALGQGPQFIFQYYREEENGRGNFPPRFSGLQFPNYSSELNVNALELDDSALYLCASSRPDGLQETQYFGPGTRLLVL.

The chain is built from TRBV30 and TRBJ2-3; 7 bases align to TRBD2. CDR3 size: 15 residues. V shed 8 bases, J shed 2 bases, and the junction held 13 bases outside the gene matches. Germline V CDR1 and CDR2: GTSNPN, SVGIG (reference sequence). CDR3: CAGKVWGRVTDTQYF. Here the CDR3 DNA reads TGTGCCGGAAAGGTTTGGGGGAGGGTCACAGATACGCAGTATTTT.

The chain combines TRBV23-1 with TRBJ1-1, with 9 positions matching TRBD1. TRBV23-1 qualifies as an ORF whose function is uncertain. J was trimmed by 0 bases and V by 0 bases; bases with no gene match: 5. CDR3 size: 17 residues. The CDR3 region is CASSQSHRGPMNTEAFF. CDR3 coding DNA: TGCGCCAGCAGTCAATCTCACAGGGGGCCTATGAACACTGAAGCTTTCTTT.

The chain couples TRBV20-1 to TRBJ2-1; D is possibly TRBD2 (6 bases). CDR1 and CDR2 from the germline V gene are DFQATT and SNEGSKA (reference sequence). The CDR3 consists of 10 residues. Trimming shortened V by 3 bases and J by 15 bases, and 12 bases separated the two germline ends. CDR3 region: CSARRREWFF. The CDR3 bases are TGCAGTGCTAGGAGGCGGGAATGGTTCTTC.

The V and J genes are TRBV11-2 and TRBJ1-2, with D possibly matching TRBD1 (6 bases). Per the germline V gene, CDR1 is SGHAT and CDR2 is FQNNGV. The CDR3 extends over 14 amino acids. V gave up 5 bases and J gave up 5 bases, with 15 bases separating them. The CDR3 bases are TGTGCCAGCAGCCCCAGGGGAGCTGGGTATGGCTACACCTTC. Residues: CASSPRGAGYGYTF.

A few counts support this clone. The chain couples TRBV7-2 to TRBJ1-2; a weak D match, TRBD1 (6 bases). This CDR3 contains 13 residues. Trimming left V 3 bases short and J 4 bases short, with 9 bases between. Germline CDR1 reads SGHTA; CDR2 reads FQGNSA. Written as DNA, the CDR3 is TGTGCCAGCAGCTTGAGGGGGTTCTATGGCTACACCTTC. It yields the protein CASSLRGFYGYTF.

The chain employs TRBV28 and TRBJ1-2, with D perhaps TRBD1 (6 bases). Germline CDR1 is MDHEN and CDR2 is SYDVKM. The CDR3 covers 15 residues. Trimming took 3 bases from V and 4 from J, leaving 15 bases between them. The CDR3 sequence: CASSLVRGLIYGYTF. The CDR3 DNA is TGTGCCAGCAGTTTGGTCCGGGGGCTGATCTATGGCTACACCTTC.

CDR3 in DNA: TGTGCCAGCAGTTTAGGCCTTGGGAGCTATGGCTACACCTTC. This sequence encodes CASSLGLGSYGYTF. The chain combines TRBV28 with TRBJ1-2, with D unclear. Trimming took off 2 bases at V and 4 bases at J, with 11 bases between the two ends. The germline CDR1 and CDR2 sequences are MDHEN and SYDVKM. This CDR3 spans 14 amino acids.

The chain links TRBV30 to TRBJ2-6, with D uncertain. This CDR3 is 15 amino acids long. Germline V gene sequence: CDR1 GTSNPN, CDR2 SVGIG (reference sequence). The ends were cut back, 0 bases at V and 0 bases at J, with 6 bases in the middle. The CDR3 DNA sequence: TGTGCCTGGAGTGTTGGGAACTCTGGGGCCAACGTCCTGACTTTC. Translation: CAWSVGNSGANVLTF. Full variable domain (remainder filled in from reference TRBV30 and TRBJ2-6): SQTIHQWPATLVQPVGSPLSLECTVEGTSNPNLYWYRQAAGRGLQLLFYSVGIGQISSEVPQNLSASRPQDRQFILSSKKLLLSDSGFYLCAWSVGNSGANVLTFGAGSRLTVL.

This chain connects TRBV18 to TRBJ1-1; the D is unclear. This CDR3 spans 15 amino acids. CDR1 KGHSH and CDR2 LQKENI come from the germline V gene. V was trimmed by 4 bases and J by 1 base, leaving 13 bases between them. CDR3 residues: CASSRMRDSNTEAFF. Written as DNA, the CDR3 is TGTGCCAGCTCACGCATGCGGGATTCGAACACTGAAGCTTTCTTT.

The chain combines TRBV6-1 with TRBJ2-5; TRBD1 matches 9 bases. V lost 5 bases, J lost 14 bases, and 12 bases stayed unmatched. CDR1 and CDR2 from the germline V gene are MNHNS and SASEGT. CDR3 length: 13 amino acids. CDR3 protein: CASSRDREESPYF. CDR3 in DNA: TGTGCCAGCAGTAGGGACAGGGAGGAGTCCCCCTACTTC.